The present T cell receptor (beta chain) was sequenced within a study of naive and memory T cell subsets (dated by TCRdb to about 2017). At the level of the whole study: The figure summarizing these samples reported 10 or so blood donors, 7 tuberculin skin test biopsies and 3 saline control biopsies. Usually PCR2 was run as a SYBR Green qPCR and stopped at a set threshold, although low-input samples could use end-point PCR (around 6 cycles) instead. What the authors observed across the whole study: The RNA-based method was acknowledged to be potentially sensitive to changes in TCR transcripts with T cell activation and differentiation.

The library was obtained by 5' RACE. The ligated cDNA was amplified by four rounds of PCR, in which nested alpha and beta constant region primers were used together with the SP2 primer. TCR RNA was reverse transcribed with SuperScript IV using alpha and beta constant region primers for the blood and skin samples. An oligonucleotide carrying the Illumina SP2 primer and a UMI was ligated to the 3' end of the cDNA by means of T4 RNA ligase 1. To prevent hairpin formation, the 12-nucleotide UMI was made up of two random hexamers with an eight-base spacer between them. From the second PCR onward, TCR alpha and beta chain libraries were processed separately, and dual indexing was applied for multiplexing. After pooling, the indexed libraries were analyzed by capillary electrophoresis and sequenced on either an Illumina MiSeq or NextSeq. PhiX DNA at about 5-7.5% was spiked into libraries to increase base diversity and improve cluster recognition. The authors' analysis ran thus. Demultiplexor extracted UMIs from read 2, combined them with read 1 TCR sequence, and split reads by sample indices. Decombinator identified V and J genes and V-J junctions and gave each TCR a five-part identifier that included V and J deletions. UMIs were used by Collapsinator to correct sequencing errors and PCR amplification heterogeneity, so that a UMI-based abundance was obtained for each TCR. CDR3Translator converted identifiers to nucleotide sequence, translated to amino acids, and extracted CDR3 regions using terminal motifs. Error-corrected alpha and beta TCR counts from blood and skin were compared after normalization to input RNA amount. The public reads were quality trimmed at Q25 with fastp and then assembled into clones with MiXCR by TCRdb, keeping productive beta chains. Identical CDR3 proteins give one entry, which carries the most common genes and DNA. The authors' filters were not applied to this entry. This sample has about 62,000 distinct CDR3 sequences in its table, and around 8% of those were observed once. About 19% of the sample comes from the top ten.

The sample holds many counts of this clonotype. Its antigen is still unknown. Per-base qualities were not stored, and no clone one base away is much larger. The study described a robust, sensitive protocol for amplifying, sequencing and analyzing TCRs, using 3' ligation of a UMI-containing oligonucleotide to TCR cDNA. For whole blood analysis, roughly 2.6 ml of peripheral blood was drawn from adult healthy volunteers into Tempus tubes, and RNA was extracted according to the manufacturer's instructions. Before reverse transcription, total RNA that had not been cell sorted was treated with RQ1 DNase, with a target input of 1 to 1000 ng. To check how robust the pipeline was in samples where T cells make up a minority population, libraries were built from skin biopsies and whole blood. CDR1 and CDR2 are drawn from the germline V gene: SGHRS, YFSETQ. Counted from cysteine to phenylalanine, this CDR3 has 15 amino acids. CDR3 DNA only is kept here, 45 bases in frame from base 1. Trimming at the junction amounts to 4 bases on V and 0 bases on J, and the germline ends lie 13 bases apart.

The chain joins TRBV5-1 to TRBJ1-1, and the D gene may be TRBD1, 6 bases matching. This TCR came from a female donor in good health. CDR3 protein: CASSKEGDMNTEAFF. The DNA reads TGCGCCAGCAGCAAGGAGGGGGACATGAACACTGAAGCTTTCTTT.